This T cell receptor beta chain was documented in a study of T cell responses to AZD1222 COVID-19 vaccine. Across the whole study: Second doses at about 4 or about 12 weeks were pooled. The study's findings and limits: Seropositive AZD1222 recipients at baseline numbered only 5 or 6.

TCRdb's copy holds only in-frame clones and misses some; the assay was immunoSEQ multiplex PCR. The sample consists of some 150,000 clones, around 88% of them appearing once. Between the trimmed V and J ends, which lost 6 bases and 0 bases, there was a span of 6 bases. Germline CDR1 MNHEY, CDR2 SVGAGI. This CDR3 comprises 13 residues. In the case of this clone: What it binds is not known.

The rearrangement uses TRBV6-5 and TRBJ2-1; possibly TRBD1 for D (5 bases). The source is an adult in good health. The sample was peripheral blood, taken on day 0 of AZD1222 vaccination. The CDR3 nucleotides read TGTGCCAGCAGAGACAGCTCCTACAATGAGCAGTTCTTC. This translates into CASRDSSYNEQFF.